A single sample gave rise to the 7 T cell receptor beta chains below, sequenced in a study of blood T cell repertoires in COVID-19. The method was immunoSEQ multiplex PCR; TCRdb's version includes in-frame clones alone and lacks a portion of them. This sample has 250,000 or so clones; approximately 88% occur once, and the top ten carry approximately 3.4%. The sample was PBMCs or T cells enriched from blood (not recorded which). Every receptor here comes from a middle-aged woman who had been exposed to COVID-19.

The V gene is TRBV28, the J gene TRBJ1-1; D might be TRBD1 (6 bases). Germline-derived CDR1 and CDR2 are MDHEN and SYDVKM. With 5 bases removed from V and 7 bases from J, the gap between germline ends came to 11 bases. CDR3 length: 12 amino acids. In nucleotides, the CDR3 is TGTGCCAGCAGTCAACAGGGTTTTGAAGCTTTCTTT. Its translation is CASSQQGFEAFF.

DNA for the CDR3: TGTGCCAGCAGTCCCAACGGGGACACTGAAGCTTTCTTT. This encodes CASSPNGDTEAFF. The V and J genes are TRBV2 and TRBJ1-1; D remains ambiguous. The germline CDR1 and CDR2 sequences are SNHLY and FYNNEI. The CDR3 is 13 residues long. V was clipped by 5 bases and J by 3 bases, with 10 bases between them.

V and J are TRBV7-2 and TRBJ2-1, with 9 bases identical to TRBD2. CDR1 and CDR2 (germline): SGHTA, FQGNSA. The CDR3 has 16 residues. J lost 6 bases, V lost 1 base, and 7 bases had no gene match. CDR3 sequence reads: CASSLGALAGSNEQFF. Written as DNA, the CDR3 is TGTGCCAGCAGCTTAGGTGCCCTAGCGGGGAGCAATGAGCAGTTCTTC.

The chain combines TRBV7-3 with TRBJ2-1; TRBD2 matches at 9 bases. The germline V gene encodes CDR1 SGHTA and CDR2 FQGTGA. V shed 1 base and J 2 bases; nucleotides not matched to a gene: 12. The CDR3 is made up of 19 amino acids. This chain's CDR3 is CASSLNPRPSGNTYNEQFF. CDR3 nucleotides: TGTGCCAGCAGCTTAAACCCAAGGCCTAGCGGGAATACCTACAATGAGCAGTTCTTC.

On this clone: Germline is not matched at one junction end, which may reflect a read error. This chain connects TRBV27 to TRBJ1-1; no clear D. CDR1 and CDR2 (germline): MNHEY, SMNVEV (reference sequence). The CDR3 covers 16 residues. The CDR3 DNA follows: TGTGCCAGCAGTTTATATCCTCGGGGTGGGAACAGTGAAGCTTTCTTT. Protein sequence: CASSLYPRGGNSEAFF.

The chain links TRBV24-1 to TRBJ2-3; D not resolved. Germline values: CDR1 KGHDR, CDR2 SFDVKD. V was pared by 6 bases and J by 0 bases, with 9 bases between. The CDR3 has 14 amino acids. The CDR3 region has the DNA TGTGCCACCAGTACCGCGGCGAGCACAGATACGCAGTATTTT. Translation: CATSTAASTDTQYF.

Written as DNA, the CDR3 is TGTGCCAGCAGCGACCTTACTAGCGGGGGCACCGGGGAGCTGTTTTTT. Its translation: CASSDLTSGGTGELFF. The V call is TRBV6-4, the J call TRBJ2-2; 11 nucleotides align to TRBD2. After removal of 6 bases from V and 4 bases from J, the junction contained 7 bases not matched to a gene. CDR1 is MRHNA, CDR2 SNTAGT, per germline. The CDR3 totals 16 residues.